Listed here is a single T cell receptor (beta chain). Its antigen is not identified. Deletions cut 1 base from V and 5 bases from J, with 20 bases between. Germline CDR1 reads MNHEY; CDR2 reads SMNVEV (reference sequence). This CDR3 is 17 amino acids long. Primers included in the PCR were 60 Vbeta and 13 Jbeta primers. TCRdb keeps only in-frame clones here, not all; method: immunoSEQ multiplex PCR. The sample carries about 130,000 clones, around 75% recorded once. The data stem from a study of cytomegalovirus exposure and HLA in healthy donors. Study in general: Assignment to the Caucasian-associated ancestry cluster applied to more than 75% of the approximately 400 genotyped donors. Overall study results and limits: Associated with cytomegalovirus, according to the listing, were 170 or so TCR beta chains. Analysis was carried out at a later point, and it linked a missense DCLRE1C variant to TCR beta V- and J-gene trimming.

The TCR originated in a man aged 40-49 years in good health and CMV-seronegative. This chain connects TRBV27 to TRBJ1-1, with D perhaps matching TRBD1 (5 bases). The sample taken for sequencing was PBMCs. DNA for the CDR3: TGTGCCAGCAGTTTATTGCGGGGGGGTCCCGAGGGGACTGAAGCTTTCTTT. It encodes CASSLLRGGPEGTEAFF.